These 2 T cell receptor beta chains originate from one sample sequenced in a study of blood T cell repertoires in COVID-19. Repertoires were generated with immunoSEQ multiplex PCR, while TCRdb's copy carries only in-frame clones and drops some. The sample comprises roughly 100,000 clones, around 87% of which are singletons, and 15% to 20% rests with the top ten. The sequenced sample consisted of peripheral blood. These TCRs come from a human donor in a cohort sampled during active COVID-19.

V is TRBV5-4 and J is TRBJ2-3, with D perhaps TRBD2 (5 bases). There are 15 residues in the CDR3. CDR1 SGHNT and CDR2 YYREEE come from the germline V gene (reference sequence). V was cut by 5 bases and J by 2 bases, with 15 bases left in between. In nucleotides, the CDR3 is TGTGCCAGCAGACCCGGGAATATCTTCACAGATACGCAGTATTTT. It encodes CASRPGNIFTDTQYF. The full variable domain, its missing parts supplied by reference TRBV5-4 and TRBJ2-3, is ETGVTQSPTHLIKTRGQQVTLRCSSQSGHNTVSWYQQALGQGPQFIFQYYREEENGRGNFPPRFSGLQFPNYSSELNVNALELDDSALYLCASRPGNIFTDTQYFGPGTRLTVL.

This chain connects TRBV28 to TRBJ1-1; D remains unclear. The CDR3 contains 13 residues. Germline CDR1 reads MDHEN; CDR2 reads SYDVKM. Trimming cost V 11 bases and J 0 bases, with 13 bases left between them. The chain's CDR3 is CASGRLMNTEAFF. In nucleotides, the CDR3 is TGTGCCTCGGGTCGTCTCATGAACACTGAAGCTTTCTTT.